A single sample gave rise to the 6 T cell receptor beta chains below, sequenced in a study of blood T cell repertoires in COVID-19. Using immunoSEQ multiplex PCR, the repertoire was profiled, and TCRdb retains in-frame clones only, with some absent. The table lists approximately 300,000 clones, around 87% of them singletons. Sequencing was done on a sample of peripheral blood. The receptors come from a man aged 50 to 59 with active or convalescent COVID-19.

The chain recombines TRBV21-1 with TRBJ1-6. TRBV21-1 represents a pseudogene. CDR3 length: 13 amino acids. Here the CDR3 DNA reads TGTGCCAGCAGCAAAGACGGGTATTCACCCCTCCACTTT. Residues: CASSKDGYSPLHF.

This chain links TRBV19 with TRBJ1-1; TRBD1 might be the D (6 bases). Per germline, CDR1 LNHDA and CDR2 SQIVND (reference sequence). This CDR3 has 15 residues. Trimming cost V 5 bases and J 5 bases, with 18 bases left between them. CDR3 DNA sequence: TGTGCCAGTAGTCGTTCAGGGGATAGGTGGACTGAAGCTTTCTTT. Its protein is CASSRSGDRWTEAFF.

This chain's CDR3 is CASRAGTDYEQYF. The CDR3 DNA is TGTGCCAGCAGGGCCGGGACAGACTACGAGCAGTACTTC. The chain uses TRBV6-5 and TRBJ2-7; 7 bases agree with TRBD1. With 6 bases clipped from V and 3 bases from J, the junction kept 5 bases outside the gene matches. Germline CDR1 and CDR2: MNHEY and SVGAGI. This CDR3 comprises 13 residues.

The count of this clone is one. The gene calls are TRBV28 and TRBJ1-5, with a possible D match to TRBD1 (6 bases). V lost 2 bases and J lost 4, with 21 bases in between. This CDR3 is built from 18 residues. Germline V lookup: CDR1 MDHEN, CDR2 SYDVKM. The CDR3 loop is CASSLVLGAGVRNQPQHF. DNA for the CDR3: TGTGCCAGCAGTTTAGTTCTCGGGGCAGGGGTTAGGAATCAGCCCCAGCATTTT.

The CDR3 spells CASSLDGRGKNSPLHF. CDR3 nucleotide sequence: TGCGCCAGCAGCTTGGATGGTAGGGGAAAGAATTCACCCCTCCACTTT. The chain employs TRBV5-1 and TRBJ1-6; maybe TRBD1 (5 bases). V lost 0 bases and J 7 bases, leaving 14 bases between the germline ends. CDR3 length: 16 amino acids. The germline gives CDR1 SGHRS, CDR2 YFSETQ. The full variable domain, with the rest looked up from reference TRBV5-1 and TRBJ1-6, is KAGVTQTPRYLIKTRGQQVTLSCSPISGHRSVSWYQQTPGQGLQFLFEYFSETQRNKGNFPGRFSGRQFSNSRSEMNVSTLELGDSALYLCASSLDGRGKNSPLHFGNGTRLTVT.

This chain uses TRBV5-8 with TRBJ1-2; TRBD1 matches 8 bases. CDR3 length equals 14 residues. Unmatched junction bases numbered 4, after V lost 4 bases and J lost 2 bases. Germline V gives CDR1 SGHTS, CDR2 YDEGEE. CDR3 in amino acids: CASSRQGSNYGYTF. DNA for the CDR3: TGTGCCAGCAGCAGACAGGGGTCCAACTATGGCTACACCTTC.